A selection of T cell receptor beta chains follows, all from one sample in a study of blood T cells in healthy people across ages. From the 5' RACE reads, TCRdb called clonotypes with MiXCR, one entry per CDR3 protein. The table shows about 1.5 million distinct CDR3 sequences, with 40% to 45% occurring only once. The sample consisted of blood. The receptors here all came from a woman in her late teens or twenties in good health. CDR3s include the opening cysteine and the closing phenylalanine or tryptophan.

v_gene	j_gene	CDR3aa
TRBV3-1	TRBJ2-5	CASSARGQETEYF
TRBV10-3	TRBJ1-5	CAISESNDSNQPQHF
TRBV12-3/TRBV12-4	TRBJ2-5	CASSPSGGLSYNEQYF
TRBV4-1	TRBJ2-3	CASSQVTAGALSTDTQYF
TRBV7-9	TRBJ1-1	CAITDRVRAEAFF
TRBV20-1	TRBJ2-1	CSARDSRTSGSIDEQFF
TRBV20-1	TRBJ2-7	CSARVRAEQYF
TRBV4-2	TRBJ2-1	CASSPTGTPHNEQFF
TRBV7-8	TRBJ2-3	CASSLARQMPTDTQYF
TRBV5-1	TRBJ2-4	CASSLGRGQEQYF
TRBV2	TRBJ1-5	CASSILGTESNQPQHF
TRBV21-1	TRBJ1-2	CASSKALTPYGYTF
TRBV20-1	TRBJ2-1	CSAPGGRISYNEQFF
TRBV4-1	TRBJ1-2	CASSRIRATGPNYGYTF
TRBV7-2	TRBJ2-7	CASSLYGTGTYEQYF
TRBV19	TRBJ2-7	CASGQGSYNEQYF